This TCR beta chain was sequenced during a study of graft-versus-host responses after intestinal transplantation. The germline V gene has CDR1 SGHRS and CDR2 YFSETQ. V shed 6 bases, J shed 5 bases, and the junction held 6 bases outside the gene matches. The CDR3 sequence is 13 residues long. Assay: immunoSEQ multiplex PCR; the TCRdb copy retains only in-frame clones and omits some. The sample yields 9,500 to 15,000 clones, about 93% seen once. The TCR comes from a human patient who received an intestinal transplant, so some T cells may come from the graft donor. The sequences come from PBMCs, collected roughly 110 days after intestinal transplant. V and J are TRBV5-1 and TRBJ2-5; 8 bases are a match to TRBD2. For the CDR3, the DNA is TGCGCCAGCACAGCGGGAGAGGGGGAGACCCAGTACTTC. Protein: CASTAGEGETQYF.